One sample yielded the 12 T cell receptor beta chains listed below, sequenced in a study of shared clonotypes between healthy human individuals. TCRdb's copy holds only in-frame clones and misses some; the assay was immunoSEQ multiplex PCR. This sample has 2,500,000 or so clones, with under 95% found just once. Material for sequencing was naive CD4+ T cells from PBMCs. Documented subset: CD45RA+ positively selected. These receptors were obtained from a man aged 18 to 35 in good health. Some clones in this sample may be carry-over from other donors' samples.

The V call is TRBV19, the J call TRBJ2-7; D may match TRBD1 or TRBD2 (5 bases each). Looked up from germline, CDR1 is LNHDA and CDR2 is SQIVND (reference sequence). The CDR3 has 15 residues. V was pared by 3 bases and J by 3 bases, with 15 bases between. The CDR3 is CASSIAAGRVYEQYF. CDR3 in DNA: TGTGCCAGTAGTATCGCGGCAGGGCGGGTCTACGAGCAGTACTTC.

This rearrangement joins TRBV2 to TRBJ1-5; 7 bases map to TRBD1. The V gene end was trimmed by 2 bases and the J gene end by 6 bases; junction bases not matched to a gene: 7. The length of the CDR3 is 15 residues. CDR1 SNHLY and CDR2 FYNNEI come from the germline V gene. CDR3 in amino acids: CASSETDRESQPQHF. The CDR3 DNA follows: TGTGCCAGCAGTGAAACCGACAGGGAGAGTCAGCCCCAGCATTTT.

As DNA, the CDR3 is TGCAGCGTTGAGTCCCCCCGATTTTGCGAGCAGTACTTC. This encodes CSVESPRFCEQYF. The chain has TRBV29-1 and TRBJ2-7; no definite D call. The CDR3 loop spans 13 amino acids. The germline V gene encodes CDR1 SQVTM and CDR2 ANQGSEA. Between the trimmed V and J ends, which lost 3 bases and 6 bases, there was a span of 15 bases.

V usage is TRBV9 and J usage is TRBJ2-7, with 9 bases that match TRBD1. The CDR3 spans 16 residues. Germline CDR1 SGDLS, CDR2 YYNGEE. The ends lost 1 base at V and 7 bases at J; junction bases unmatched: 12. CDR3 in DNA: TGTGCCAGCAGCGTACTCCTTGGACAGGGGTCCCGGGAGCAGTACTTC. Residues: CASSVLLGQGSREQYF.

V gene TRBV7-9 combines with J gene TRBJ2-3; D call uncertain. The CDR3 covers 12 residues. The germline CDR1 and CDR2 sequences are SEHNR and FQNEAQ (reference sequence). Trimming removed 4 bases at V and 4 bases at J, with 6 bases between. This chain's CDR3 is CASSSFADTQYF. In DNA, the CDR3 is TGTGCCAGCAGCTCATTCGCAGATACGCAGTATTTT.

The rearrangement joins TRBV6-5 to TRBJ1-6; TRBD1 matches 11 bases. Germline trimming cut 0 bases from V and 8 bases from J; bases unmatched to any gene: 3. Germline CDR1 is MNHEY and CDR2 is SVGAGI. CDR3 length equals 16 residues. Here the CDR3 reads CASSYSGTGGDSPLHF. In DNA, the CDR3 is TGTGCCAGCAGTTACTCGGGGACAGGGGGAGATTCACCCCTCCACTTT.

The rearrangement uses TRBV7-2 and TRBJ2-7, with TRBD2 matching 7 bases. The germline V gene encodes CDR1 SGHTA and CDR2 FQGNSA. V lost 1 base, J lost 3 bases, and 15 bases stayed unmatched. The CDR3 contains 18 residues. Here the CDR3 reads CASSLVAAGLGDLYEQYF. The CDR3 coding sequence is TGTGCCAGCAGCTTAGTTGCCGCCGGACTAGGGGACCTCTACGAGCAGTACTTC. Together with reference TRBV7-2 and TRBJ2-7, the CDR3 gives the full variable domain: GAGVSQSPSNKVTEKGKDVELRCDPISGHTALYWYRQSLGQGLEFLIYFQGNSAPDKSGLPSDRFSAERTGGSVSTLTIQRTQQEDSAVYLCASSLVAAGLGDLYEQYFGPGTRLTVT.

This chain uses TRBV18 with TRBJ2-3; D remains unclear. The length of the CDR3 is 13 residues. Looked up from germline, CDR1 is KGHSH and CDR2 is LQKENI. With 2 bases removed from V and 4 bases from J, the gap between germline ends came to 7 bases. CDR3 sequence (DNA): TGTGCCAGCTCACCAAGGGTTTCAGATACGCAGTATTTT. Its protein is CASSPRVSDTQYF.

The CDR3 sequence is CASSSRGVGPGRYNEQFF. DNA for the CDR3: TGTGCCAGCAGCTCCCGAGGGGTGGGACCAGGTCGTTACAATGAGCAGTTCTTC. The J gene is TRBJ2-1, the V gene TRBV11-1, with D possibly called TRBD1 or TRBD2 (5 bases each). V was cut by 4 bases and J by 4 bases, with 23 bases left in between. The CDR3 consists of 18 residues. Germline CDR1 is SGHAT and CDR2 is FQDESV (reference sequence). Full variable domain (remainder filled in from reference TRBV11-1 and TRBJ2-1): EAEVAQSPRYKITEKSQAVAFWCDPISGHATLYWYRQILGQGPELLVQFQDESVVDDSQLPKDRFSAERLKGVDSTLKIQPAELGDSAMYLCASSSRGVGPGRYNEQFFGPGTRLTVL.

This clone was recorded only once. The V call is TRBV9, the J call TRBJ1-6; D is unresolved. V lost 0 bases to trimming and J lost 8 bases, with 9 bases between them. This CDR3 spans 14 amino acids. The V gene's germline CDR1 is SGDLS and CDR2 YYNGEE. The CDR3 DNA reads TGTGCCAGCAGCGTAGCTACGTTGGATTCACCCCTCCACTTT. Translated, it gives CASSVATLDSPLHF.

The chain has TRBV9 and TRBJ2-5; weak D call: TRBD1 (5 bases). The V end lost 3 bases, the J end lost 5 bases, and 11 bases lay between the germline ends. Germline CDR1 reads SGDLS; CDR2 reads YYNGEE. This CDR3 comprises 13 residues. This CDR3 is CASSEGLGETQYF. CDR3 DNA: TGTGCCAGCAGCGAGGGGTTAGGCGAGACCCAGTACTTC.

CDR3 protein: CASSKYRLSGGNEQFF. The CDR3 DNA follows: TGCGCCAGCAGCAAATACCGACTATCTGGAGGTAATGAGCAGTTCTTC. The chain recombines TRBV5-1 with TRBJ2-1, with a weak D call TRBD2 (5 bases). CDR1 is SGHRS, CDR2 YFSETQ, per germline. CDR3 size: 16 residues. Trimming removed 4 bases from V and 7 bases from J, with 21 bases in between.